The subject of this entry is one T cell receptor beta chain. Its antigen is undetermined. Naive CD45RA+ and memory CD45RA-negative subsets were split from CD4+ cells. On sorted subsets, replicate PCRs used about 200 ng DNA, or 25,000 to 35,000 T cell genomes. The table came from immunoSEQ multiplex PCR; TCRdb's copy has only in-frame clones and leaves some out. This sample has about 2.4 million clones, with 80% to 95% found just once. This entry belongs to a study of shared clonotypes between healthy human individuals. Study-wide findings and caveats: An anticipated effect of sequencing depth on clonotype sharing among donors was recognized. Donors were few, which limited the genetic and exposure-history diversity represented.

Sequences were obtained from naive CD4+ T cells from PBMCs. Subset: CD45RA+ positively selected. The sequence came from a young man in good health. Some clones in this sample may be carry-over from other donors' samples.

CDR3 in DNA: TGTGCCAGCAGCCCCGTGGGTCGGGAGACCCAGTACTTC. Amino acid sequence: CASSPVGRETQYF. The chain carries TRBV5-4 and TRBJ2-5; no firm D call. There are 13 residues in the CDR3. The V and J ends lost 4 bases and 5 bases respectively, with 12 bases between them. The germline gives CDR1 SGHNT, CDR2 YYREEE (reference sequence).